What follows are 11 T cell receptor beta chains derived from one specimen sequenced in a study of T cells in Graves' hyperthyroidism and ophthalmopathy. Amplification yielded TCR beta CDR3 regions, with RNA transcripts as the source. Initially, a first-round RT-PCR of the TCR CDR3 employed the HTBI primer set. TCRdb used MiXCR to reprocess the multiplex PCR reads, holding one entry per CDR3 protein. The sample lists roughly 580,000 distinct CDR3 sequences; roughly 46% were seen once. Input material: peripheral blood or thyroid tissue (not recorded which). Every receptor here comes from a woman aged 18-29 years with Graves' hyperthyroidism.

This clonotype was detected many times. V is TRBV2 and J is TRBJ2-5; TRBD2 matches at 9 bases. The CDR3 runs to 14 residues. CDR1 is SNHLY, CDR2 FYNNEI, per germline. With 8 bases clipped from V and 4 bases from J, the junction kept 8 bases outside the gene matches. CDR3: CASAGLALGETQYF. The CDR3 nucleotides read TGTGCCAGCGCGGGACTAGCCCTTGGAGAGACCCAGTACTTC.

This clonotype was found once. The CDR3 reads CAITSGGVQETQYF. DNA for the CDR3: TGTGCCATCACCTCAGGGGGAGTCCAAGAGACCCAGTACTTC. The chain recombines TRBV10-3 with TRBJ2-5; 7 positions agree with TRBD1. Per the germline V gene, CDR1 is ENHRY and CDR2 is SYGVKD. V lost 7 bases, J lost 1 base, and 6 bases stayed unmatched. CDR3 length: 14 amino acids.

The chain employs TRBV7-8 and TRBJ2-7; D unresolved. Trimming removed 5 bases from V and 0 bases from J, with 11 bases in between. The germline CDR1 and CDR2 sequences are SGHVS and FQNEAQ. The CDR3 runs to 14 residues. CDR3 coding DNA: TGTGCCAGCAGCAACCAGGAGAGCTCCTACGAGCAGTACTTC. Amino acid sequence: CASSNQESSYEQYF.

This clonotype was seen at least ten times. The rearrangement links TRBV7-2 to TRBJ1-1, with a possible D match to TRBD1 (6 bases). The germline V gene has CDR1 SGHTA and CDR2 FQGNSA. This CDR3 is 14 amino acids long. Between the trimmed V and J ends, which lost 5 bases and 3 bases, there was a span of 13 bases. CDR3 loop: CASSVGHGDTEAFF. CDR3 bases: TGTGCCAGCAGCGTGGGACACGGGGACACTGAAGCTTTCTTT.

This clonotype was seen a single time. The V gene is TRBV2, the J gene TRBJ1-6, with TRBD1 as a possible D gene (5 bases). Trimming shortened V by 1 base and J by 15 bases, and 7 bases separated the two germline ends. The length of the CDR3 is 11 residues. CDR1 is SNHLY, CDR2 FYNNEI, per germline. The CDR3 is CASSEVGRLHF. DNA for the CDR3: TGTGCCAGCAGTGAAGTGGGGCGCCTCCACTTT.

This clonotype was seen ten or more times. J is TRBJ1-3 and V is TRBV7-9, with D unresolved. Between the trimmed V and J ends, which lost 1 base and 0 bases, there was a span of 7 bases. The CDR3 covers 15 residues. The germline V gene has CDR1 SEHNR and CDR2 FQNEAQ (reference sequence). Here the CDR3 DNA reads TGTGCCAGCAGCTTAGAGGGCAGCTCTGGAAACACCATATATTTT. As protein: CASSLEGSSGNTIYF.

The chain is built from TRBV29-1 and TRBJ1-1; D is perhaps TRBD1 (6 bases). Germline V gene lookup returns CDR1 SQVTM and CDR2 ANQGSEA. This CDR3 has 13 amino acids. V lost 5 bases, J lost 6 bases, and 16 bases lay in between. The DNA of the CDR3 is TGCAGCGTTTGGAGTGGGCAGGGGTCTGAAGCTTTCTTT. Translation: CSVWSGQGSEAFF.

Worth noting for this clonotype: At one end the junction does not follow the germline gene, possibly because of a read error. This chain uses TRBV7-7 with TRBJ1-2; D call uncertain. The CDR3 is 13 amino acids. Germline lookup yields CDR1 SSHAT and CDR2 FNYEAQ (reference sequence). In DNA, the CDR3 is TGTGCTAGCAGCCTTACAGCGAGCTATGGCTACACCTTC. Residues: CASSLTASYGYTF.

CDR3 DNA: TGTGCCAGCAGTTCCAGGGGCTCTGGAAACACCATATATTTT. Translating gives CASSSRGSGNTIYF. The chain carries TRBV12-3 or TRBV12-4 and TRBJ1-3, with TRBD1 as a possible D gene (6 bases). V lost 4 bases and J 0 bases, leaving 7 bases between the germline ends. The CDR3 is 14 residues long.

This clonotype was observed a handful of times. CDR3 region: CSVEGKTYEQFF. In DNA, the CDR3 is TGCAGCGTTGAGGGCAAGACCTACGAGCAGTTCTTC. This chain joins TRBV29-1 and TRBJ2-1; D call uncertain. With 3 bases removed from V and 10 bases from J, the gap between germline ends came to 13 bases. CDR1 SQVTM and CDR2 ANQGSEA come from the germline V gene. This CDR3 region has 12 residues.

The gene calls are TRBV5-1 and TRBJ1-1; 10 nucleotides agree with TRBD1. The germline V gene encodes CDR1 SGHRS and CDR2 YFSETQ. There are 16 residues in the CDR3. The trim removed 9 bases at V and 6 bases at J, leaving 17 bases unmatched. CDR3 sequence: CATQAGTGERGPEAFF. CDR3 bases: TGCGCCACTCAAGCCGGGACAGGGGAACGGGGTCCTGAAGCTTTCTTT. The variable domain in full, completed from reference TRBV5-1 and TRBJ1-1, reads KAGVTQTPRYLIKTRGQQVTLSCSPISGHRSVSWYQQTPGQGLQFLFEYFSETQRNKGNFPGRFSGRQFSNSRSEMNVSTLELGDSALYLCATQAGTGERGPEAFFGQGTRLTVV.